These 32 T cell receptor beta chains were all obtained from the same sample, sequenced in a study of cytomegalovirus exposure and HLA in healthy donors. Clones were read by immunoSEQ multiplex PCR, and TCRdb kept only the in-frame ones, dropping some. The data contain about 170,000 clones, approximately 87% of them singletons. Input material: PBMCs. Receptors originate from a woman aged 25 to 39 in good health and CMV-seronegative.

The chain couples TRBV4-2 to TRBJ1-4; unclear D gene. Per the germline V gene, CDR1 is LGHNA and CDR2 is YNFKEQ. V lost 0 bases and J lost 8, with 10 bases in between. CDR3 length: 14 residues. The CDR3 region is CASSQDAQKEKLFF. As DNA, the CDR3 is TGTGCCAGCAGCCAAGATGCACAAAAGGAAAAACTGTTTTTT.

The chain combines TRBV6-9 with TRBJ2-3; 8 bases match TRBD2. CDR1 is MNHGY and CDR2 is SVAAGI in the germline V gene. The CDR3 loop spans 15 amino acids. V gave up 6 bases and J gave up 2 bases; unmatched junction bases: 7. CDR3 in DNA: TGTGCCAGCAGGTCCGGGGGGGCCGTCACAGATACGCAGTATTTT. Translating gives CASRSGGAVTDTQYF.

CDR3 in DNA: TGTGCCAGCAGTGGTGATAGGGGCCGGGTGGAGACCCAGTACTTC. It codes for CASSGDRGRVETQYF. The rearrangement links TRBV2 to TRBJ2-5, with a tentative D call TRBD1 (5 bases). Trimming cost V 4 bases and J 5 bases, with 17 bases left between them. Looked up from germline, CDR1 is SNHLY and CDR2 is FYNNEI. This CDR3 comprises 15 residues.

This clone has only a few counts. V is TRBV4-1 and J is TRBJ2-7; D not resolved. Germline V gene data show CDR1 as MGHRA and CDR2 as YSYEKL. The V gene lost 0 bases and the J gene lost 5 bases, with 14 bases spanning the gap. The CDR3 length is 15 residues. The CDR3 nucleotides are TGCGCCAGCAGCCAAGATACCCTAAGGAGTGACGAGCAGTACTTC. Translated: CASSQDTLRSDEQYF.

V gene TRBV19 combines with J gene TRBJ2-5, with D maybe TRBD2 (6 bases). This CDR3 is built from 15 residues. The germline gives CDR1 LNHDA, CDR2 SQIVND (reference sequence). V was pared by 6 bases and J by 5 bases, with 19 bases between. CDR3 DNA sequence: TGTGCCAGTAGAGAGAAGGGACTGAATACGGAGACCCAGTACTTC. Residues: CASREKGLNTETQYF.

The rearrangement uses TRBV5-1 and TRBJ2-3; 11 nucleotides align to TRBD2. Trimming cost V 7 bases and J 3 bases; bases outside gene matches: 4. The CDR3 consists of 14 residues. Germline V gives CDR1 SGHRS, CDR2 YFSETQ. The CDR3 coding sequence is TGCGCCAGCGATAGCGGGGGGGGGACAGATACGCAGTATTTT. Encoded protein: CASDSGGGTDTQYF.

The CDR3 loop reads CASSLGGVQETQYF. DNA of the CDR3: TGTGCCAGCAGCCTCGGCGGGGTTCAAGAGACCCAGTACTTC. J is TRBJ2-5 and V is TRBV7-7; perhaps TRBD2 as D (6 bases). Germline loops: CDR1 SSHAT, CDR2 FNYEAQ (reference sequence). V was trimmed by 5 bases and J by 2 bases, leaving 12 bases between them. There are 14 residues in the CDR3.

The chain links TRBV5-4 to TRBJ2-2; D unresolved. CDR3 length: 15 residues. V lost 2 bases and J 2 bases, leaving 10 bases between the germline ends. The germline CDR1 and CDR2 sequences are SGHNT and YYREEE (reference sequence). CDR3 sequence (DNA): TGTGCCAGCAGCTTCGACACCGGTAACACCGGGGAGCTGTTTTTT. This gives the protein CASSFDTGNTGELFF.

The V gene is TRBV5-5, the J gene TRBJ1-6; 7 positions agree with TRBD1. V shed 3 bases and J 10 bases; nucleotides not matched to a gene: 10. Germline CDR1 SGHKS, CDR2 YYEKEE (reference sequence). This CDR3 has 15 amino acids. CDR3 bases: TGTGCCAGCAGCTCTCCTAGGGGGCCGGGATCACCCCTCCACTTT. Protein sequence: CASSSPRGPGSPLHF.

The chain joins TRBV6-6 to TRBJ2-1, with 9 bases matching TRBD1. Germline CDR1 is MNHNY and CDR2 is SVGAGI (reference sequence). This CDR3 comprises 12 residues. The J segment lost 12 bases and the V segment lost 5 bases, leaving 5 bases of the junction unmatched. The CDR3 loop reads CASSPDRGGQFF. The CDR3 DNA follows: TGTGCCAGCAGTCCCGACAGGGGGGGGCAGTTCTTC.

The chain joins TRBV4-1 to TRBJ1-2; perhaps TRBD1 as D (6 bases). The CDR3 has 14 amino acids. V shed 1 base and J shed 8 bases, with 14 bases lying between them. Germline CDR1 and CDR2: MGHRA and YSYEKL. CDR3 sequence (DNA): TGCGCCAGCAGCCAAGGGTACAGGGAAGCGGGCTACACCTTC. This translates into CASSQGYREAGYTF.

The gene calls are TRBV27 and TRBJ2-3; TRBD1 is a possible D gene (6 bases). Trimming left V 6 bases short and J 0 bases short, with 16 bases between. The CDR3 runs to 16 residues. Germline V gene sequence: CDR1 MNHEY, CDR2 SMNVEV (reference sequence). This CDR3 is CASSSLGQTSTDTQYF. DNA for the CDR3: TGTGCCAGCAGCTCCCTTGGACAGACTAGCACAGATACGCAGTATTTT.

CDR3 DNA sequence: TGTGCCAGTGTGTCCCCGGACAGGGGGCACACTGAAGCTTTCTTT. Protein: CASVSPDRGHTEAFF. The chain couples TRBV18 to TRBJ1-1, with TRBD1 matching 11 bases. The germline CDR1 and CDR2 sequences are KGHSH and LQKENI. This CDR3 spans 15 amino acids. The V segment lost 9 bases and the J segment 3 bases; nucleotides outside the gene matches: 9.

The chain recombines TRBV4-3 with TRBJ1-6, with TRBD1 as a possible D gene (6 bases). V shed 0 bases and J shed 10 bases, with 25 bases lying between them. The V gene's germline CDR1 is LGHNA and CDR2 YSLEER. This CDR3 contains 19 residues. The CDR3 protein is CASSQDLGAVGPLSSPLHF. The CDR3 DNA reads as TGCGCCAGCAGCCAAGATTTGGGGGCCGTGGGACCCCTTAGCTCACCCCTCCACTTT.

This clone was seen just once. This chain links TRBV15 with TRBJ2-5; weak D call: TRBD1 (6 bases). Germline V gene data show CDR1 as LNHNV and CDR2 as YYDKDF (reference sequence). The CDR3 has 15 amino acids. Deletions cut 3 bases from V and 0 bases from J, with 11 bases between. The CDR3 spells CATSSKQGDQETQYF. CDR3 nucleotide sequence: TGTGCCACCAGCAGCAAACAGGGAGACCAAGAGACCCAGTACTTC.

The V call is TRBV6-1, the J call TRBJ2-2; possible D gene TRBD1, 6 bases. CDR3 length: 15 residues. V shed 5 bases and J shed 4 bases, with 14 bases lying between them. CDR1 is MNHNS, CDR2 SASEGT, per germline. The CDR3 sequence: CASSWGTGSTGELFF. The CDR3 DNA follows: TGTGCCAGCAGTTGGGGTACAGGGAGCACCGGGGAGCTGTTTTTT.

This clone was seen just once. The CDR3 region has the DNA TGTGCCAGCAGTTACGGGAGTACGGTGGGCACCGGGGAGCTGTTTTTT. Protein sequence: CASSYGSTVGTGELFF. This rearrangement joins TRBV6-5 to TRBJ2-2, with TRBD2 as a possible D gene (5 bases). The length of the CDR3 is 16 residues. Germline V gene sequence: CDR1 MNHEY, CDR2 SVGAGI. V was shortened by 2 bases and J by 4 bases, with 14 bases between the two germline ends.

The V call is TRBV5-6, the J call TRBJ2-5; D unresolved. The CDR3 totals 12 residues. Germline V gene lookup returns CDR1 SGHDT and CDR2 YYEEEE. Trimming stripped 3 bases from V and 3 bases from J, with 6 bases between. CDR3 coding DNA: TGTGCCAGCAGCTCGCGAGAAGAGACCCAGTACTTC. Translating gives CASSSREETQYF.

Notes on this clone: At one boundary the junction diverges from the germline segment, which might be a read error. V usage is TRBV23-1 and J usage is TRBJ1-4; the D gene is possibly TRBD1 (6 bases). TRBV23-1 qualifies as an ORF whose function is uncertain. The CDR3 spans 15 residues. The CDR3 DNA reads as TGCGCCAGCAGCCAATACAACAGGGATAATGAAAAACTGTTTTTT. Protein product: CASSQYNRDNEKLFF.

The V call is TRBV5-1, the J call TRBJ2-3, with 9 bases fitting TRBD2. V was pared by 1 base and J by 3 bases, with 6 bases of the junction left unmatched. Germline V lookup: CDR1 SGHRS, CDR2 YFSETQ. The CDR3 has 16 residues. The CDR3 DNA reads TGCGCCAGCAGCTTGTTACGCGGGGGGGCGACAGATACGCAGTATTTT. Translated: CASSLLRGGATDTQYF.

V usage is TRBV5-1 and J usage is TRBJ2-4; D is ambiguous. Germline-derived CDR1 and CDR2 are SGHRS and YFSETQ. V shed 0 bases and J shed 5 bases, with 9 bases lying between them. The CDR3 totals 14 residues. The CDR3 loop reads CASSLGGNQNIQYF. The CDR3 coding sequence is TGCGCCAGCAGCTTGGGAGGCAACCAAAACATTCAGTACTTC.

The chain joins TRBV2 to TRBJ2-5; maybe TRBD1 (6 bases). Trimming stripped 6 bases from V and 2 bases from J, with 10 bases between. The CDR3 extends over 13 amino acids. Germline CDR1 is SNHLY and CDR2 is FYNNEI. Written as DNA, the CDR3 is TGTGCCAGCAGCAAACAGGGACAAGAGACCCAGTACTTC. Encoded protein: CASSKQGQETQYF.

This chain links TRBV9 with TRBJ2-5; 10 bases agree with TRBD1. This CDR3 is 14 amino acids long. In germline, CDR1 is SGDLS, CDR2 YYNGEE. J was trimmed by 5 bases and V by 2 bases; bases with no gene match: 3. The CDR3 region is CASSVGTGVETQYF. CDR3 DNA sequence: TGTGCCAGCAGCGTTGGGACAGGGGTGGAGACCCAGTACTTC.

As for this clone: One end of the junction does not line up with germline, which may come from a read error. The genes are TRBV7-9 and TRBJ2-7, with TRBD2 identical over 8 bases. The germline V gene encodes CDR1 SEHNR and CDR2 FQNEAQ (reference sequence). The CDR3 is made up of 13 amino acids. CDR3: CAGSSGGGNEQYF. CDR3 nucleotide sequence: TGTGCCGGCAGCTCGGGGGGGGGAAACGAGCAGTACTTC.

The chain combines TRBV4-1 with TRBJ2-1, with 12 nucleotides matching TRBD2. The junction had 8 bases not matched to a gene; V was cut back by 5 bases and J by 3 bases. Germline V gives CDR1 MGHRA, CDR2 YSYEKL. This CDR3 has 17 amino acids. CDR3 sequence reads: CASSAVTSGGLYNEQFF. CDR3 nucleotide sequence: TGCGCCAGCAGCGCAGTGACTAGCGGGGGACTCTACAATGAGCAGTTCTTC.

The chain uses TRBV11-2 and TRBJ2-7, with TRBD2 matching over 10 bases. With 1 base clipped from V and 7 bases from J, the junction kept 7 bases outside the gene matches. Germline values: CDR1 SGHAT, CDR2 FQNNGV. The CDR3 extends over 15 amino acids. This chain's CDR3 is CASSLVPGLAEEQYF. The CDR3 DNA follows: TGTGCCAGCAGCTTAGTGCCTGGACTAGCGGAAGAGCAGTACTTC.

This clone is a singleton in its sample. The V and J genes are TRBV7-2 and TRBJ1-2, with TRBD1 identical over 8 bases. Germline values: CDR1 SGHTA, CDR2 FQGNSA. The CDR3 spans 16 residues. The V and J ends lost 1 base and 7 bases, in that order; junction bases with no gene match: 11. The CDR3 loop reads CASSLVGVARGLGYTF. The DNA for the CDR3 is TGTGCCAGCAGCTTAGTAGGGGTTGCCAGGGGGCTTGGCTACACCTTC. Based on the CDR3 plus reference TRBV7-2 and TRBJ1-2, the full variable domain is GAGVSQSPSNKVTEKGKDVELRCDPISGHTALYWYRQSLGQGLEFLIYFQGNSAPDKSGLPSDRFSAERTGGSVSTLTIQRTQQEDSAVYLCASSLVGVARGLGYTFGSGTRLTVV.

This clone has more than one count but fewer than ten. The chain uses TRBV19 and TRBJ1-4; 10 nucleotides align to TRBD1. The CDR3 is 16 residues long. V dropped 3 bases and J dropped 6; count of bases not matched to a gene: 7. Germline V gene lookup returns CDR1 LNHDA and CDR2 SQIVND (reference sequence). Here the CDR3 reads CASSIASGTGDEKLFF. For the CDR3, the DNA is TGTGCCAGTAGTATCGCGTCCGGGACAGGGGATGAAAAACTGTTTTTT. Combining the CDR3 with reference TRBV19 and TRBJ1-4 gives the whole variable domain DGGITQSPKYLFRKEGQNVTLSCEQNLNHDAMYWYRQDPGQGLRLIYYSQIVNDFQKGDIAEGYSVSREKKESFPLTVTSAQKNPTAFYLCASSIASGTGDEKLFFGSGTQLSVL.

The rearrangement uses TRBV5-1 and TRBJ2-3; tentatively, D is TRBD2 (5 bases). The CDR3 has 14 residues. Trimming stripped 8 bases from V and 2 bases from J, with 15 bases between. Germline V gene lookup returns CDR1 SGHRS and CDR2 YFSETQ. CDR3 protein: CASALGPYTDTQYF. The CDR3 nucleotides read TGCGCCAGTGCACTAGGCCCCTACACAGATACGCAGTATTTT. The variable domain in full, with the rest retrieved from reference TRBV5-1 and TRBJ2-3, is KAGVTQTPRYLIKTRGQQVTLSCSPISGHRSVSWYQQTPGQGLQFLFEYFSETQRNKGNFPGRFSGRQFSNSRSEMNVSTLELGDSALYLCASALGPYTDTQYFGPGTRLTVL.

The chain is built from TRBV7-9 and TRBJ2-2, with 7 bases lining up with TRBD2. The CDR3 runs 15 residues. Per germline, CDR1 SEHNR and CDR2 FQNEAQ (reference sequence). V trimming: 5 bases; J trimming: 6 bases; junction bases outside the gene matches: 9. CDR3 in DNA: TGTGCCAGCAGCCCTCCAGCGGGGTTAGCCGGGGAGCTGTTTTTT. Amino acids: CASSPPAGLAGELFF.

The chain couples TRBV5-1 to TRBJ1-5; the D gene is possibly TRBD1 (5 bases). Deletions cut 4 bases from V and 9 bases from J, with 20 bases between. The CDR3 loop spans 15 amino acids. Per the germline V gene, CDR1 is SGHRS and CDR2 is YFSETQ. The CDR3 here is CASSPLGDGTGPQHF. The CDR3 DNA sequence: TGCGCCAGCAGCCCCCTCGGGGACGGGACTGGGCCCCAGCATTTT. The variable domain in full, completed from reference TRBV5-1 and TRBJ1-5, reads KAGVTQTPRYLIKTRGQQVTLSCSPISGHRSVSWYQQTPGQGLQFLFEYFSETQRNKGNFPGRFSGRQFSNSRSEMNVSTLELGDSALYLCASSPLGDGTGPQHFGDGTRLSIL.

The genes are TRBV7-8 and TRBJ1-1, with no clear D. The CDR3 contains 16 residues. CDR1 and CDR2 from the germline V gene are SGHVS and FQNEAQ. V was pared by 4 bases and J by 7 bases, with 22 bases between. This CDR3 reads CASSSFHRAEDDEAFF. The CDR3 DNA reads TGTGCCAGCAGCTCTTTTCATCGGGCGGAGGACGATGAAGCTTTCTTT.